These 5 T cell receptor beta chains originate from one sample sequenced in a study of OX40 agonist ivuxolimab in advanced cancers. The repertoire was sequenced with immunoSEQ multiplex PCR; TCRdb's copy has only in-frame clones and lacks some. The table lists 50,000 to 60,000 clones, about 90% of them singletons. Here the sequenced sample was CD4+ or CD8+ T cells sorted from blood, taken in a trial of the OX40 agonist ivuxolimab. The source of these receptors is an adult with an advanced solid tumor such as melanoma, head and neck, liver or kidney cancer.

V gene TRBV15 combines with J gene TRBJ1-1; 7 bases line up with TRBD1. With 3 bases clipped from V and 5 bases from J, the junction kept 12 bases outside the gene matches. This CDR3 is built from 16 residues. Germline assignment: CDR1 LNHNV and CDR2 YYDKDF (reference sequence). The chain's CDR3 is CATSRTETGPSTEAFF. CDR3 DNA: TGTGCCACCAGCAGGACCGAGACAGGGCCGTCGACTGAAGCTTTCTTT.

The chain couples TRBV15 to TRBJ2-6; possibly TRBD1 for D (5 bases). The V end lost 2 bases, the J end lost 9 bases, and 8 bases lay between the germline ends. The length of the CDR3 is 13 residues. Germline CDR1 reads LNHNV; CDR2 reads YYDKDF (reference sequence). The CDR3 bases are TGTGCCACCAGCAGACCGGACAACAACGTCCTGACTTTC. Translating it yields CATSRPDNNVLTF.

The chain carries TRBV7-9 and TRBJ2-7, with TRBD1 matching 8 bases. Germline V CDR1 and CDR2: SEHNR, FQNEAQ (reference sequence). Trimming removed 4 bases from V and 4 bases from J; junction bases left unmatched: 3. The CDR3 runs 13 residues. CDR3 region: CASSSGQVYEQYF. The CDR3 DNA reads TGTGCCAGCAGCTCGGGACAGGTTTACGAGCAGTACTTC.

The CDR3: CASSKLGQGTGNTIYF. CDR3 in DNA: TGTGCCAGCAGCAAACTGGGACAGGGGACAGGAAACACCATATATTTT. This chain connects TRBV21-1 to TRBJ1-3; TRBD1, the table's D call, lacks a check against the DNA. TRBV21-1 is flagged as a pseudogene. The CDR3 covers 16 residues.

The chain recombines TRBV15 with TRBJ2-7, with TRBD2 matching 11 bases. CDR3 size: 15 residues. Unmatched junction bases numbered 6, after V lost 4 bases and J lost 4 bases. Germline V gene lookup returns CDR1 LNHNV and CDR2 YYDKDF (reference sequence). The CDR3 reads CATSILAGEGYEQYF. DNA for the CDR3: TGTGCCACCAGCATACTAGCGGGAGAAGGTTACGAGCAGTACTTC.